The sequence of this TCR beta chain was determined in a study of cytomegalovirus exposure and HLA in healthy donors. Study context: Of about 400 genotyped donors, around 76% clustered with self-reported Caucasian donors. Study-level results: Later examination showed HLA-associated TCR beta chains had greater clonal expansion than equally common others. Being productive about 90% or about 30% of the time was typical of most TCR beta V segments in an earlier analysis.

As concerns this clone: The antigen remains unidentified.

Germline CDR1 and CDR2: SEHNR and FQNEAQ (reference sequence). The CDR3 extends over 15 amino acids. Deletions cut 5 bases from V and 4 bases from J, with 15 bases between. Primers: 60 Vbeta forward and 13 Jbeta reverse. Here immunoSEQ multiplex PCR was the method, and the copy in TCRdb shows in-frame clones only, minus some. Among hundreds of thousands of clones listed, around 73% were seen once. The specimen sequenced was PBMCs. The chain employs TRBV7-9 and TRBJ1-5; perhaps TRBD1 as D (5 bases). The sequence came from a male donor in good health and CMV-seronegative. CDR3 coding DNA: TGTGCCAGCAGCCCGACGGGCAGGGAAAATCAGCCCCAGCATTTT. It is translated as CASSPTGRENQPQHF.